This T cell receptor beta chain was recovered during a study of T cells in Graves' hyperthyroidism and ophthalmopathy. Exclusion of patients followed from uncontrolled infection, other autoimmune disease, pregnancy or lactation. Germline V CDR1 and CDR2: SQVTM, ANQGSEA. V was clipped by 4 bases and J by 5 bases, with 14 bases between them. The CDR3 runs 13 residues. RNA transcripts were the template for amplifying TCR beta CDR3 regions. During a first-round RT-PCR of the TCR CDR3, the HTBI primer set was used. TCRdb used MiXCR to reprocess the multiplex PCR reads, holding one entry per CDR3 protein. The repertoire includes approximately 530,000 distinct CDR3 sequences, less than 20% of them detected once, and roughly 47% sits in the top ten.

The sequence was obtained from a man aged 35 to 55 with Graves' ophthalmopathy. The chain links TRBV29-1 to TRBJ1-1, with D perhaps TRBD1 (5 bases). The sample taken for sequencing was blood. The CDR3 DNA is TGCAGCGTTGCGTTCAGGAGGGGAACTGAAGCTTTCTTT. This gives the protein CSVAFRRGTEAFF.